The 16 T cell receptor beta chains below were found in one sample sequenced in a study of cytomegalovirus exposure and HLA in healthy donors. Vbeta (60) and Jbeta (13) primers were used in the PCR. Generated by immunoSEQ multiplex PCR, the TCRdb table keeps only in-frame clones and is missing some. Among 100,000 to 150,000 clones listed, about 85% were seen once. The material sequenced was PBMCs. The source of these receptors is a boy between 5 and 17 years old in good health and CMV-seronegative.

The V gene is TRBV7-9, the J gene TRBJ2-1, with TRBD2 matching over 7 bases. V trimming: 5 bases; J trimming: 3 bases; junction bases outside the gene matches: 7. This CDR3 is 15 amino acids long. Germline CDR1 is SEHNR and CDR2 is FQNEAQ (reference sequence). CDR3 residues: CASSRTGTNYNEQFF. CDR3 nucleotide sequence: TGTGCCAGCAGCCGTACCGGGACTAACTACAATGAGCAGTTCTTC. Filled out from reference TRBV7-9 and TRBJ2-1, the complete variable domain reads DTGVSQNPRHKITKRGQNVTFRCDPISEHNRLYWYRQTLGQGPEFLTYFQNEAQLEKSRLLSDRFSAERPKGSFSTLEIQRTEQGDSAMYLCASSRTGTNYNEQFFGPGTRLTVL.

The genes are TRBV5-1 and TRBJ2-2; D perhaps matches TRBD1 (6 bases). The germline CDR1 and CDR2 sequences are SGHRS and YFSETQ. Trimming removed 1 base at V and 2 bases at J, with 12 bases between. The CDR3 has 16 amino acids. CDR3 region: CASSLRGTLNTGELFF. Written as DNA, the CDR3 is TGCGCCAGCAGCTTGAGGGGGACCCTCAACACCGGGGAGCTGTTTTTT.

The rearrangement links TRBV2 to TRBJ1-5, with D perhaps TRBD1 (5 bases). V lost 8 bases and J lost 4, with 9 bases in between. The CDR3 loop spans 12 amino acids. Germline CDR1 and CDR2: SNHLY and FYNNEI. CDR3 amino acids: CASGAENQPQHF. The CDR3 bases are TGTGCCAGCGGGGCCGAGAATCAGCCCCAGCATTTT.

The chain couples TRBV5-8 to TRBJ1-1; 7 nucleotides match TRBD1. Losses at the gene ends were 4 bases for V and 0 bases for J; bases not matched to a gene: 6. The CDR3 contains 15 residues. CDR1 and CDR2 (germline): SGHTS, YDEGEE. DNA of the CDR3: TGTGCCAGCAGCAGGGACAGCCCAATGAACACTGAAGCTTTCTTT. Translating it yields CASSRDSPMNTEAFF. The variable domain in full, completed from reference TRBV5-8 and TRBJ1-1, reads EAGVTQSPTHLIKTRGQQATLRCSPISGHTSVYWYQQALGLGLQFLLWYDEGEERNRGNFPPRFSGRQFPNYSSELNVNALELEDSALYLCASSRDSPMNTEAFFGQGTRLTVV.

The CDR3: CASSLVQGGGNTIYF. The CDR3 DNA is TGTGCCAGCAGCTTGGTGCAGGGCGGTGGAAACACCATATATTTT. This chain joins TRBV5-6 and TRBJ1-3; D possibly corresponds to TRBD1 (5 bases). V lost 0 bases and J 3 bases, leaving 10 bases between the germline ends. CDR3 length: 15 residues. CDR1 SGHDT and CDR2 YYEEEE come from the germline V gene.

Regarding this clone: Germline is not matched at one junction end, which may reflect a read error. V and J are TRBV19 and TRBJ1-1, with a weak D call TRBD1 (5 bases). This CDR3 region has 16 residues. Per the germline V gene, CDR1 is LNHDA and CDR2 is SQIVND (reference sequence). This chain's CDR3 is CASSIGAGRVNPEAFF. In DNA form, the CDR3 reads TGTGCCAGTAGTATTGGAGCGGGGCGGGTGAACCCTGAAGCTTTCTTT. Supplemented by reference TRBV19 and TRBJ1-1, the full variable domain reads DGGITQSPKYLFRKEGQNVTLSCEQNLNHDAMYWYRQDPGQGLRLIYYSQIVNDFQKGDIAEGYSVSREKKESFPLTVTSAQKNPTAFYLCASSIGAGRVNPEAFFGQGTRLTVV.

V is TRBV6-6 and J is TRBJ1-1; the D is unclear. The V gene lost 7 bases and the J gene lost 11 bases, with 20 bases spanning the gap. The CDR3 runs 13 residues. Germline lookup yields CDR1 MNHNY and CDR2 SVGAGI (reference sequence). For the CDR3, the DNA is TGTGCCAGCAAAGCCCGGGAGGGTAGTGGGGCTTTCTTT. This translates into CASKAREGSGAFF.

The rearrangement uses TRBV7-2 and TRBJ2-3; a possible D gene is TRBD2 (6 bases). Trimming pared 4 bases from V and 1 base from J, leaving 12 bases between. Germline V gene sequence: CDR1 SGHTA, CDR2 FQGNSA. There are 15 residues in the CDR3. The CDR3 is CASSSWGVGTDTQYF. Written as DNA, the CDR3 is TGTGCCAGCAGCTCTTGGGGGGTAGGCACAGATACGCAGTATTTT.

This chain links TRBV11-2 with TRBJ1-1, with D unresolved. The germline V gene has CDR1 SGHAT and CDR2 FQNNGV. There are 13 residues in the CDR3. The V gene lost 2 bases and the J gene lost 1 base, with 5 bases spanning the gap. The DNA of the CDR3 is TGTGCCAGCAGCTTACGGGAGAACACTGAAGCTTTCTTT. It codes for CASSLRENTEAFF.

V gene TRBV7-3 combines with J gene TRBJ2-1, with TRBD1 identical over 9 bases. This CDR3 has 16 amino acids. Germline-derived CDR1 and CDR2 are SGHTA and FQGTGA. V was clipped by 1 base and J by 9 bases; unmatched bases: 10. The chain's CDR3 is CASSLISGQGVGEQFF. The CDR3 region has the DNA TGTGCCAGCAGCTTAATCTCGGGACAGGGAGTTGGTGAGCAGTTCTTC.

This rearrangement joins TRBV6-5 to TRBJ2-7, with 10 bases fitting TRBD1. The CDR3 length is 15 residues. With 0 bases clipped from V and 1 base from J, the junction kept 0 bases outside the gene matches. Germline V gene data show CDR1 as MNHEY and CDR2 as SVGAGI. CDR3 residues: CASSYSGQGSYEQYF. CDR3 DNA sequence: TGTGCCAGCAGTTACTCGGGACAGGGGTCCTACGAGCAGTACTTC.

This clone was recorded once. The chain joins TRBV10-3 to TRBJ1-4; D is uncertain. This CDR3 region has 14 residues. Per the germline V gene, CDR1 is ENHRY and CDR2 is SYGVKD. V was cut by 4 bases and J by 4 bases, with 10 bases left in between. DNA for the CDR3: TGTGCCATCAGTGGGGGAGCGATTAATGAAAAACTGTTTTTT. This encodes CAISGGAINEKLFF.

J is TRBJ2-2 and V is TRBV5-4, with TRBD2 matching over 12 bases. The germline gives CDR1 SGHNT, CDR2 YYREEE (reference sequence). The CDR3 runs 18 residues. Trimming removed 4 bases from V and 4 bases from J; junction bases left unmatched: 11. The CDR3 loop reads CASSPRLAGARGTGELFF. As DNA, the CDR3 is TGTGCCAGCAGCCCCCGACTAGCGGGGGCGAGAGGCACCGGGGAGCTGTTTTTT.

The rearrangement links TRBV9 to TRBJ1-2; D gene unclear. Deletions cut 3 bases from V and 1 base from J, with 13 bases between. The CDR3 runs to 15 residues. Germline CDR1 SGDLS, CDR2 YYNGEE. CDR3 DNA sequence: TGTGCCAGCAGCGCTAACGCCGGGGATAACTATGGCTACACCTTC. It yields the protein CASSANAGDNYGYTF.

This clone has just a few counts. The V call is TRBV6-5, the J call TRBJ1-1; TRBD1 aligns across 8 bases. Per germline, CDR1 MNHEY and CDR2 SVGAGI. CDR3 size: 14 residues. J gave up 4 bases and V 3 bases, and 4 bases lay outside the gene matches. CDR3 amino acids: CASSYHDRGTEAFF. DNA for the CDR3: TGTGCCAGCAGTTATCACGACAGGGGCACTGAAGCTTTCTTT.

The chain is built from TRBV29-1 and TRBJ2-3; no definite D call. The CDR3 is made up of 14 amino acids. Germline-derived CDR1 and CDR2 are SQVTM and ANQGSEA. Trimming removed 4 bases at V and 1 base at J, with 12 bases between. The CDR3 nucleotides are TGCAGCGTTGCCCCCAGGCTTCGCACAGATACGCAGTATTTT. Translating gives CSVAPRLRTDTQYF.